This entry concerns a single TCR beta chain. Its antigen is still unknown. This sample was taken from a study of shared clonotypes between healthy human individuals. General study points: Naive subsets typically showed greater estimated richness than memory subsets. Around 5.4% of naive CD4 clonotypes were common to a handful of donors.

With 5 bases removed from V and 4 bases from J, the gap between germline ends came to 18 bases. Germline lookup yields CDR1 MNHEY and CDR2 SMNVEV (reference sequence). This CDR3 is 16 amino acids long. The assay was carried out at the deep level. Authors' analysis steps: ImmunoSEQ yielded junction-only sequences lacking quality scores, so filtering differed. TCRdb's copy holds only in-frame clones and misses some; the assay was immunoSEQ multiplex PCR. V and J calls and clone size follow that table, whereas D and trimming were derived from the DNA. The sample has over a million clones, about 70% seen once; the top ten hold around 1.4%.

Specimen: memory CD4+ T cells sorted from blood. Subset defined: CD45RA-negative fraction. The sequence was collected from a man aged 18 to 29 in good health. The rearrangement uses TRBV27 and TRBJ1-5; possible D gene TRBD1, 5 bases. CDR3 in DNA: TGTGCCAGCAGTCCCTTCTCCTCAGGGAGGAATCAGCCCCAGCATTTT. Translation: CASSPFSSGRNQPQHF.